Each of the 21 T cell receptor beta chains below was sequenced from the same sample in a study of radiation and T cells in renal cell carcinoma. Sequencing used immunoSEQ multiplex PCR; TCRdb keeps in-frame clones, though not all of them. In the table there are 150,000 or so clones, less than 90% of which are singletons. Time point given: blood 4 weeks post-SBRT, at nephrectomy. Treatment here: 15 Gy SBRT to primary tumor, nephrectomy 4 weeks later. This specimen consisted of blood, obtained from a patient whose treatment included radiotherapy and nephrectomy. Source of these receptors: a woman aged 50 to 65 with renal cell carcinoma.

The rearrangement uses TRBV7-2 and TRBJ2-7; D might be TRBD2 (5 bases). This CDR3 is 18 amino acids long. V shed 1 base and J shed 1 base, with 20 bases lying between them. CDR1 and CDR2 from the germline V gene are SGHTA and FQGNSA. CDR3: CASSLEWRVDLPSYEQYF. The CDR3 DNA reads TGTGCCAGCAGCTTAGAATGGCGGGTCGATCTTCCGTCCTACGAGCAGTACTTC.

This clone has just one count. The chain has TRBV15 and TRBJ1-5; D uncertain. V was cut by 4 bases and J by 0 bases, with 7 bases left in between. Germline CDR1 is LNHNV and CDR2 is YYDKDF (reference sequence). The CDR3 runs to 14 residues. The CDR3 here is CATSTWGSNQPQHF. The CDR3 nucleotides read TGTGCCACCAGCACATGGGGTAGCAATCAGCCCCAGCATTTT.

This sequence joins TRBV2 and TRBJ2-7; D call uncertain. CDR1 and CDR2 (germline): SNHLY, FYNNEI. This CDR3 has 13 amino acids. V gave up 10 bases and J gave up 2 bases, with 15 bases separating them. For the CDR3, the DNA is TGTGCCACCAGACTGCCAGGACCCTACGAGCAGTACTTC. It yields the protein CATRLPGPYEQYF.

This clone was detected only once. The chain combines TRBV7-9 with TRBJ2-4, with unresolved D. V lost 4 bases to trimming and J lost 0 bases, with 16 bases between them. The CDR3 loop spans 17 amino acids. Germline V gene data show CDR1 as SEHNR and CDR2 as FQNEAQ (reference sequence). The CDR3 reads CASSSPRAILAKNIQYF. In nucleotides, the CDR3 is TGTGCCAGCAGCTCTCCCAGAGCCATACTAGCCAAAAACATTCAGTACTTC.

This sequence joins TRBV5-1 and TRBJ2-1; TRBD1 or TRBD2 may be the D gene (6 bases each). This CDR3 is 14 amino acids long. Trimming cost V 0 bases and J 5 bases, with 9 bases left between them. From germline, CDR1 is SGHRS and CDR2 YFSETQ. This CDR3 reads CASSLAGADNEQFF. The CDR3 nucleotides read TGCGCCAGCAGCTTGGCGGGGGCCGACAATGAGCAGTTCTTC.

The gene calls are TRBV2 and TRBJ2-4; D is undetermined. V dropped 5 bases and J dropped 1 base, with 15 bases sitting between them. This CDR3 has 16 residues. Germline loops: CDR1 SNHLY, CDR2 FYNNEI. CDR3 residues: CASSRMGLEAKNIQYF. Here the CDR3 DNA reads TGTGCCAGCAGTAGAATGGGCTTGGAGGCCAAAAACATTCAGTACTTC.

The DNA of the CDR3 is TGTGCTAGTGGCCCCCGGGGATCCAAAAACATTCAGTACTTC. Its translation: CASGPRGSKNIQYF. The rearrangement uses TRBV12-5 and TRBJ2-4; D possibly corresponds to TRBD2 (5 bases). The CDR3 is 14 amino acids. V lost 6 bases to trimming and J lost 2 bases, with 11 bases between them. Germline V gene lookup returns CDR1 LGHNT and CDR2 FRNRAP.

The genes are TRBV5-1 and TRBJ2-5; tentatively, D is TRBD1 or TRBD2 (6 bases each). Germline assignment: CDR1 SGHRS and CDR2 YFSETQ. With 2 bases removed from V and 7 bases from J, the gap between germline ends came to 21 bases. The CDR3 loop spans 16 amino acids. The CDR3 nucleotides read TGCGCCAGCAGCTTCTGGGACGGGGGCGTGCGGGGGACCCAGTACTTC. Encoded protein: CASSFWDGGVRGTQYF.

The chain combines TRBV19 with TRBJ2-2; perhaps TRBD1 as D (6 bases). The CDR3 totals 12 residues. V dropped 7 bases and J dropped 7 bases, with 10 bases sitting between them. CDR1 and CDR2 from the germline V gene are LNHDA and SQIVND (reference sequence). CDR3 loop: CASISDSGELFF. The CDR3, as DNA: TGTGCCAGTATTTCGGACAGCGGGGAGCTGTTTTTT.

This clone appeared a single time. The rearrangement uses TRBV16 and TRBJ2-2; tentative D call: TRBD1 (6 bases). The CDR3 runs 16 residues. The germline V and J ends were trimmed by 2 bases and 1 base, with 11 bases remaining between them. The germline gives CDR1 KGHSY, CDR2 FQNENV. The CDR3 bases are TGTGCCAGCAGCCAAGGTTGGGGACAGAACACCGGGGAGCTGTTTTTT. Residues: CASSQGWGQNTGELFF.

DNA of the CDR3: TGTGCCAGCAGTGCCCGCCGTGGGGACCTCAATCAGCCCCAGCATTTT. Its translation is CASSARRGDLNQPQHF. The chain has TRBV6-1 and TRBJ1-5; D is perhaps TRBD1 (5 bases). This CDR3 contains 16 residues. Looked up from germline, CDR1 is MNHNS and CDR2 is SASEGT. V was cut by 4 bases and J by 3 bases, with 16 bases left in between.

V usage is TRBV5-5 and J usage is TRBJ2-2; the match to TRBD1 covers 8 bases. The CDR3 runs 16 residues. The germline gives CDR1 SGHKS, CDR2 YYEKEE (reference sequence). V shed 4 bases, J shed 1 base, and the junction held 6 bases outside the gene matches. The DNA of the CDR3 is TGTGCCAGCAGCCTATTCGGACAGGGGAACACCGGGGAGCTGTTTTTT. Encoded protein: CASSLFGQGNTGELFF. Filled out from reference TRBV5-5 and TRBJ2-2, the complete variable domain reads DAGVTQSPTHLIKTRGQQVTLRCSPISGHKSVSWYQQVLGQGPQFIFQYYEKEERGRGNFPDRFSARQFPNYSSELNVNALLLGDSALYLCASSLFGQGNTGELFFGEGSRLTVL.

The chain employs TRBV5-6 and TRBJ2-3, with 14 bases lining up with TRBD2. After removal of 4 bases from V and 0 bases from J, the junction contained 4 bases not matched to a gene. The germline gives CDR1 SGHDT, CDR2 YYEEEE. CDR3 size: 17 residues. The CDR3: CASSQGTSGGSTDTQYF. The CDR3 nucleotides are TGTGCCAGCAGCCAGGGGACTAGCGGGGGAAGCACAGATACGCAGTATTTT.

The CDR3, as DNA: TGCGCCAGCAGCCCCCGGACTAGCGGGGGGCCAACGAACACCGGGGAGCTGTTTTTT. As protein: CASSPRTSGGPTNTGELFF. V and J are TRBV5-1 and TRBJ2-2, with 14 positions matching TRBD2. Trimming at V came to 4 bases and at J to 0 bases, leaving 8 bases not matched to a gene. Germline V gene lookup returns CDR1 SGHRS and CDR2 YFSETQ. The CDR3 is made up of 19 amino acids.

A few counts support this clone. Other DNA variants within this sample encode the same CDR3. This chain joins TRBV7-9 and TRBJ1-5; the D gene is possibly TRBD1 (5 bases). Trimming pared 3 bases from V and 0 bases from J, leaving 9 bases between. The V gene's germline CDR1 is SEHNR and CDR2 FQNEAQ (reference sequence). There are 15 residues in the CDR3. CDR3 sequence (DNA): TGTGCCAGCAGCTTGGGGGGTTATAGCAATCAGCCCCAGCATTTT. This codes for CASSLGGYSNQPQHF.

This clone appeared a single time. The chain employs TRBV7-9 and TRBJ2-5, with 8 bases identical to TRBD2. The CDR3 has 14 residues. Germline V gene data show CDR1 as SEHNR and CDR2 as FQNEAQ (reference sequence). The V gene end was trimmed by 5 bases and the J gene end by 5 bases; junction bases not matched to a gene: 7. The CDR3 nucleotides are TGTGCCAGCAGCCCGTCACGGGGGGGCGAGACCCAGTACTTC. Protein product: CASSPSRGGETQYF.

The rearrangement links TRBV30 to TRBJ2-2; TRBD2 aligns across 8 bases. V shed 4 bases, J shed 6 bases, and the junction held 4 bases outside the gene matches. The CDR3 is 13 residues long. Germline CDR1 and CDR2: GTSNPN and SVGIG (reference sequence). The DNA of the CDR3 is TGTGCCTGGAAGGGGACTAGATCCGGGGAGCTGTTTTTT. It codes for CAWKGTRSGELFF.

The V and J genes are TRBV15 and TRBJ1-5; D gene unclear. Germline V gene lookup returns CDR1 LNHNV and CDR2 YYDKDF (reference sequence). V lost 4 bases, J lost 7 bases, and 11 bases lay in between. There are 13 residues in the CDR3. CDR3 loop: CATSNYNMQPQHF. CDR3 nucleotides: TGTGCCACCAGCAATTATAATATGCAGCCCCAGCATTTT. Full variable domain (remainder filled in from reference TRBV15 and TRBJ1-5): DAMVIQNPRYQVTQFGKPVTLSCSQTLNHNVMYWYQQKSSQAPKLLFHYYDKDFNNEADTPDNFQSRRPNTSFCFLDIRSPGLGDTAMYLCATSNYNMQPQHFGDGTRLSIL.

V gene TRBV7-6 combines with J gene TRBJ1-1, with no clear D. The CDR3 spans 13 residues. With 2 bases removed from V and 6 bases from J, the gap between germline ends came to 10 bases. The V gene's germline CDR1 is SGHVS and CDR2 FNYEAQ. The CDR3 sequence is CASSLYFGPEAFF. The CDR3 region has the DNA TGTGCCAGCAGCTTATATTTTGGACCTGAAGCTTTCTTT. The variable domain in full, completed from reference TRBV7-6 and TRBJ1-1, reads GAGVSQSPRYKVTKRGQDVALRCDPISGHVSLYWYRQALGQGPEFLTYFNYEAQQDKSGLPNDRFSAERPEGSISTLTIQRTEQRDSAMYRCASSLYFGPEAFFGQGTRLTVV.

The CDR3 here is CASSLGRDSEAFF. CDR3 coding DNA: TGTGCCAGTAGCCTCGGCCGGGACAGTGAAGCTTTCTTT. The chain carries TRBV19 and TRBJ1-1; 7 bases align to TRBD1. The CDR3 length is 13 residues. V shed 6 bases and J 7 bases; nucleotides not matched to a gene: 8. Germline V gene data show CDR1 as LNHDA and CDR2 as SQIVND (reference sequence).

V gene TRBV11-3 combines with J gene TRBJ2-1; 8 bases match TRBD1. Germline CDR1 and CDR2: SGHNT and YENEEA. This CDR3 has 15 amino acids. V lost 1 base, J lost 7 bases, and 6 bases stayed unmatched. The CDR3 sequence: CASSLGTGGRNEQFF. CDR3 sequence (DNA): TGTGCCAGCAGCTTAGGCACAGGGGGGAGGAATGAGCAGTTCTTC.